The T cell receptor (beta chain) under discussion was sequenced for a study of T-cell reconstitution after alpha-beta-depleted transplantation in children. Whole-study results and caveats: T-cell numbers and diversity, one year after transplant, stemmed largely from T cells that were newly produced.

In this sample, this clonotype turned up a few times. Its antigen is unknown. Trimming left V 0 bases short and J 7 bases short, with 10 bases between. Germline V gives CDR1 KGHSH, CDR2 LQKENI. The CDR3 sequence is 14 residues long. The TCRbeta library incorporated unique molecular identifiers. One entry per CDR3 protein results from TCRdb running MiXCR on the PCR reads. Altogether over 5,000 distinct CDR3 sequences are present, 15% to 20% being singletons, with the ten largest covering roughly an eighth. The clonotype was recovered from a male patient younger than 18 who had a stem cell transplant for acute myeloid leukemia, so the T cells may come from the graft donor. The chain employs TRBV18 and TRBJ2-1; D is perhaps TRBD2 (6 bases). The sample here was PBMCs, mostly from graft donor cells, taken 60 days after TCRalphabeta/CD19-depleted stem cell transplant. For the CDR3, the DNA is TGTGCCAGCTCACCACCTCCGGGAGTAAATGAGCAGTTCTTC. The encoded protein is CASSPPPGVNEQFF.